This T cell receptor (beta chain) derives from a study of CD8 T cells in Susac syndrome. The CDR3 length is 11 residues. CDR1 and CDR2 from the germline V gene are GTSNPN and SVGIG (reference sequence). Trimming left V 0 bases short and J 5 bases short, with 5 bases between. Reverse transcription of about 0.45 to 1 ug RNA was carried out with random hexamers. One entry per CDR3 protein, called by TCRdb with MiXCR from the immunoSEQ multiplex PCR reads. The table has tens of thousands of distinct CDR3 sequences, 90% to 95% seen once; the top ten hold roughly 0.2%. This chain links TRBV30 with TRBJ2-7; the D is unclear. The sequence was obtained from a human donor in good health. The specimen was CD8+ T cells from PBMCs. The CDR3 DNA reads as TGTGCCTGGAGTGTAGTGGACGAGCAGTACTTC. Its protein product is CAWSVVDEQYF.